This TCR beta chain comes out of a study of Ad26.COV2.S vaccination and SARS-CoV-2 variants. Study-level information: Administration of Ad26.COV2.S was intramuscular, either once or twice 56 days apart.

This sample's treatment: 19 received Ad26.COV2.S at low or high dose, single or two shots; about 5 received placebo; per-sample allocation not given. The investigators took samples on day 63 after the first vaccine or placebo injection. This person who donated was an adult of 18-55 years in Boston. Method: immunoSEQ multiplex PCR; TCRdb's copy keeps in-frame clones and lacks some. The table shows approximately 450,000 clones, with 80% to 95% occurring only once. V dropped 7 bases and J dropped 5 bases, with 19 bases sitting between them. The CDR3 is 14 residues long. Germline loops: CDR1 SQVTM, CDR2 ANQGSEA. This clone was picked up one time.

The receptor's source is a person between 18 and 60 years old who received the Ad26.COV2.S COVID-19 vaccine or a placebo. This chain connects TRBV29-1 to TRBJ2-3; weak D call: TRBD2 (6 bases). The material was peripheral blood, obtained in a trial of Ad26.COV2.S vaccine versus placebo. CDR3 DNA sequence: TGCAGCGGAATCTCATCTCTGGGGGGAGATACGCAGTATTTT. It encodes CSGISSLGGDTQYF.